These 26 T cell receptor beta chains came from one sample sequenced in a study of blood T cell repertoires in COVID-19. Profiled with immunoSEQ multiplex PCR; TCRdb holds only in-frame clones, not every one. The data contain a few hundred thousand clones, around 83% of them seen just once; the ten biggest clones take up 1.2%. The material sequenced was peripheral blood. The source is a woman in her forties or fifties with acute or convalescent COVID-19.

The rearrangement uses TRBV9 and TRBJ2-3, with 8 positions matching TRBD2. Germline CDR1 SGDLS, CDR2 YYNGEE. Trimming removed 4 bases from V and 1 base from J; junction bases left unmatched: 17. The CDR3 has 19 residues. This CDR3 reads CASSPRRLSSGMGTDTQYF. The CDR3 region has the DNA TGTGCCAGCAGCCCACGGCGCTTGAGTAGCGGGATGGGCACAGATACGCAGTATTTT.

The V call is TRBV9, the J call TRBJ2-3; possibly TRBD2 for D (5 bases). The CDR3 length is 14 residues. Germline V gives CDR1 SGDLS, CDR2 YYNGEE. V lost 2 bases to trimming and J lost 4 bases, with 11 bases between them. CDR3 protein: CASSVRAQSDTQYF. DNA of the CDR3: TGTGCCAGCAGCGTGAGGGCCCAATCAGATACGCAGTATTTT.

The J gene is TRBJ1-4, the V gene TRBV6-5, with D possibly matching TRBD1 (5 bases). CDR3 length equals 13 residues. The V and J ends lost 9 bases and 8 bases respectively, with 16 bases between them. Germline V gene sequence: CDR1 MNHEY, CDR2 SVGAGI. The CDR3 loop is CASLRVGNEKLFF. CDR3 bases: TGTGCCAGTCTCAGGGTGGGGAACGAAAAACTGTTTTTT.

With respect to this clone: The sample contains more than one DNA sequence encoding this CDR3. This chain uses TRBV7-3 with TRBJ1-1; the match to TRBD1 covers 7 bases. J lost 0 bases, V lost 5 bases, and 6 bases had no gene match. CDR1 and CDR2 from the germline V gene are SGHTA and FQGTGA. This CDR3 is built from 15 residues. DNA of the CDR3: TGTGCCAGCAGCCTCGGGACAGCCATGAACACTGAAGCTTTCTTT. This translates into CASSLGTAMNTEAFF.

The V call is TRBV30, the J call TRBJ1-1; unclear D gene. CDR1 is GTSNPN and CDR2 is SVGIG in the germline V gene (reference sequence). The CDR3 spans 12 residues. Trimming shortened V by 4 bases and J by 3 bases, and 9 bases separated the two germline ends. The CDR3 region has the DNA TGTGCCTGGACGTTTCGGGACACTGAAGCTTTCTTT. This gives the protein CAWTFRDTEAFF. Full variable domain (missing parts from reference TRBV30 and TRBJ1-1): SQTIHQWPATLVQPVGSPLSLECTVEGTSNPNLYWYRQAAGRGLQLLFYSVGIGQISSEVPQNLSASRPQDRQFILSSKKLLLSDSGFYLCAWTFRDTEAFFGQGTRLTVV.

The chain combines TRBV18 with TRBJ2-7; the match to TRBD1 covers 9 bases. V dropped 2 bases and J dropped 5; count of bases not matched to a gene: 7. CDR1 and CDR2 from the germline V gene are KGHSH and LQKENI. The CDR3 covers 15 residues. CDR3 nucleotide sequence: TGTGCCAGCTCACCAGCCGGGACAGGGAATAACGAGCAGTACTTC. It encodes CASSPAGTGNNEQYF.

This clone was seen once. The chain combines TRBV5-1 with TRBJ2-1; D might be TRBD2 (5 bases). The germline V gene encodes CDR1 SGHRS and CDR2 YFSETQ. The CDR3 has 14 amino acids. Trimming took 4 bases from V and 3 from J, leaving 11 bases between them. The CDR3, as DNA: TGCGCCAGCAGCCTAGCAGACGACTACAATGAGCAGTTCTTC. It yields the protein CASSLADDYNEQFF.

The chain combines TRBV6-6 with TRBJ2-5, with TRBD2 matching 9 bases. From germline, CDR1 is MNHNY and CDR2 SVGAGI (reference sequence). The J segment lost 1 base and the V segment lost 5 bases, leaving 11 bases of the junction unmatched. The CDR3 length is 17 residues. CDR3: CASSHVKASGAQETQYF. The CDR3 DNA sequence: TGTGCCAGCAGTCACGTCAAGGCTAGCGGGGCCCAAGAGACCCAGTACTTC.

V gene TRBV6-5 combines with J gene TRBJ2-7, with D tentatively TRBD2 (6 bases). CDR3 size: 14 residues. Trimming cost V 6 bases and J 4 bases, with 16 bases left between them. Germline loops: CDR1 MNHEY, CDR2 SVGAGI. This CDR3 reads CASRTAGVIYEQYF. The CDR3 region has the DNA TGTGCCAGCAGGACAGCGGGTGTCATTTACGAGCAGTACTTC.

This clone came up a few times. This chain joins TRBV10-1 and TRBJ1-2, with TRBD1 matching over 8 bases. The CDR3 has 13 residues. Germline trimming cut 3 bases from V and 11 bases from J; bases unmatched to any gene: 8. Germline V CDR1 and CDR2: WNHNN, SYGVQD (reference sequence). The CDR3 here is CASSEGRTGTYTF. CDR3 in DNA: TGCGCCAGCAGTGAAGGTCGGACAGGGACGTACACCTTC.

The J gene is TRBJ1-2, the V gene TRBV5-6; possible D gene TRBD1, 6 bases. Trimming removed 0 bases from V and 8 bases from J, with 8 bases in between. Germline CDR1 and CDR2: SGHDT and YYEEEE. The CDR3 totals 12 residues. Here the CDR3 DNA reads TGTGCCAGCAGCTTGGGGACAGTCGGCTACACCTTC. It translates to CASSLGTVGYTF. Looking up the rest from reference TRBV5-6 and TRBJ1-2 gives the full variable domain: DAGVTQSPTHLIKTRGQQVTLRCSPKSGHDTVSWYQQALGQGPQFIFQYYEEEERQRGNFPDRFSGHQFPNYSSELNVNALLLGDSALYLCASSLGTVGYTFGSGTRLTVV.

This clone occurred once. The CDR3 nucleotides read TGTGCCAGCAGCCCCCCGGGGAGTGGGACAGATACGCAGTATTTT. This codes for CASSPPGSGTDTQYF. The V and J genes are TRBV7-9 and TRBJ2-3, with D possibly TRBD2 on 5 matching bases. V dropped 5 bases and J dropped 3 bases, with 15 bases sitting between them. The CDR3 contains 15 residues. CDR1 and CDR2 (germline): SEHNR, FQNEAQ (reference sequence).

The table lists this clone with a count of one. V gene TRBV9 combines with J gene TRBJ2-1; TRBD2 aligns across 8 bases. This CDR3 contains 15 residues. Germline CDR1 SGDLS, CDR2 YYNGEE. The ends lost 2 bases at V and 0 bases at J; junction bases unmatched: 1. CDR3 residues: CASSVGGGSYNEQFF. As DNA, the CDR3 is TGTGCCAGCAGCGTCGGGGGGGGCTCCTACAATGAGCAGTTCTTC.

The J gene is TRBJ2-1, the V gene TRBV28, with 11 bases fitting TRBD2. V trimming: 7 bases; J trimming: 7 bases; junction bases outside the gene matches: 6. CDR3 size: 14 residues. Germline-derived CDR1 and CDR2 are MDHEN and SYDVKM. DNA for the CDR3: TGTGCCAGCAATCGACTAGCGGGAACTAATGAGCAGTTCTTC. It specifies CASNRLAGTNEQFF.

This clone came up a few times. The chain combines TRBV28 with TRBJ2-5, with 9 bases that match TRBD1. The germline gives CDR1 MDHEN, CDR2 SYDVKM. CDR3 length equals 15 residues. J lost 5 bases, V lost 2 bases, and 6 bases had no gene match. CDR3 coding DNA: TGTGCCAGCAGTTTAGGGGGACAGGGTTCGGAGACCCAGTACTTC. Amino acid sequence: CASSLGGQGSETQYF.

The CDR3, as DNA: TGTGCCAGCAGTCTAGGGGTTGGGGAGCTGTTTTTT. This sequence encodes CASSLGVGELFF. J is TRBJ2-2 and V is TRBV28, with D maybe TRBD1 (5 bases). V shed 5 bases and J shed 8 bases, with 9 bases lying between them. Germline CDR1 reads MDHEN; CDR2 reads SYDVKM. This CDR3 spans 12 amino acids.

This chain uses TRBV11-2 with TRBJ2-7; the match to TRBD1 covers 7 bases. Germline CDR1 and CDR2: SGHAT and FQNNGV. The CDR3 length is 15 residues. V was clipped by 1 base and J by 0 bases; unmatched bases: 3. The CDR3 loop reads CASSLGPGGSYEQYV. In nucleotides, the CDR3 is TGTGCCAGCAGCTTAGGACCAGGGGGCTCCTACGAGCAGTACGTC.

The chain combines TRBV18 with TRBJ2-7; 12 nucleotides agree with TRBD2. Germline V lookup: CDR1 KGHSH, CDR2 LQKENI. This CDR3 has 16 residues. After removal of 6 bases from V and 2 bases from J, the junction contained 8 bases not matched to a gene. The CDR3 nucleotides read TGTGCCAGCTCGCGGAACGGACTAGCGGGGACCTACGAGCAGTACTTC. It translates to CASSRNGLAGTYEQYF.

This chain uses TRBV21-1 with TRBJ1-1; the D call TRBD1 from the table was never checked on the DNA. TRBV21-1 is deemed a pseudogene. This CDR3 is 16 amino acids long. This CDR3 is CASSKDGQGADTEAFF. The CDR3 nucleotides read TGTGCCAGCAGCAAAGATGGACAGGGGGCGGACACTGAAGCTTTCTTT.

The chain recombines TRBV5-4 with TRBJ1-1, with D possibly TRBD1 on 6 matching bases. V was cut by 3 bases and J by 10 bases, with 16 bases left in between. CDR3 length: 13 amino acids. Per germline, CDR1 SGHNT and CDR2 YYREEE (reference sequence). CDR3 protein: CASSWSQGGGAFF. The CDR3 bases are TGTGCCAGCAGCTGGTCCCAGGGAGGGGGAGCTTTCTTT. The whole variable domain, filled in from reference TRBV5-4 and TRBJ1-1, reads ETGVTQSPTHLIKTRGQQVTLRCSSQSGHNTVSWYQQALGQGPQFIFQYYREEENGRGNFPPRFSGLQFPNYSSELNVNALELDDSALYLCASSWSQGGGAFFGQGTRLTVV.

In this sample, this clone turned up once. The J gene is TRBJ1-2, the V gene TRBV9; TRBD1 is a possible D gene (6 bases). V was clipped by 2 bases and J by 1 base, with 15 bases between them. This CDR3 is built from 16 residues. CDR1 is SGDLS, CDR2 YYNGEE, per germline. The CDR3 DNA reads TGTGCCAGCAGCGTGGGACAACTGGACGGTAACTATGGCTACACCTTC. Its protein is CASSVGQLDGNYGYTF.

To note about this clone: Different DNA sequences within this sample yield the same CDR3. CDR3 protein: CASSPTSGSTDTQYF. For the CDR3, the DNA is TGTGCCAGCTCACCTACTAGCGGGAGCACAGATACGCAGTATTTT. This sequence joins TRBV18 and TRBJ2-3; 9 bases fit TRBD2. Losses at the gene ends were 3 bases for V and 0 bases for J; bases not matched to a gene: 1. The length of the CDR3 is 15 residues. Germline V gives CDR1 KGHSH, CDR2 LQKENI. Supplemented by reference TRBV18 and TRBJ2-3, the full variable domain reads NAGVMQNPRHLVRRRGQEARLRCSPMKGHSHVYWYRQLPEEGLKFMVYLQKENIIDESGMPKERFSAEFPKEGPSILRIQQVVRGDSAAYFCASSPTSGSTDTQYFGPGTRLTVL.

This chain uses TRBV19 with TRBJ1-4; D is undetermined. Germline V gives CDR1 LNHDA, CDR2 SQIVND (reference sequence). This CDR3 region has 15 residues. The V and J ends lost 7 bases and 2 bases respectively, with 14 bases between them. CDR3 nucleotide sequence: TGTGCCAGTAAGGTTGGAGGGCCCACTAATGAAAAACTGTTTTTT. It specifies CASKVGGPTNEKLFF.

The V call is TRBV5-6, the J call TRBJ2-5; possibly TRBD1 for D (6 bases). Germline V CDR1 and CDR2: SGHDT, YYEEEE. Trimming removed 0 bases at V and 5 bases at J, with 11 bases between. The CDR3 extends over 14 amino acids. The CDR3 DNA is TGTGCCAGCAGCTTGGGAGCAGGGGAGGAGACCCAGTACTTC. Translation gives CASSLGAGEETQYF.

This clone was seen only a few times. This chain links TRBV2 with TRBJ2-5, with D perhaps TRBD1 (6 bases). CDR3 length: 10 residues. V was clipped by 8 bases and J by 6 bases, with 7 bases between them. From germline, CDR1 is SNHLY and CDR2 FYNNEI. The CDR3 nucleotides read TGTGCCAGCGGGGACAAGACCCAGTACTTC. Residues: CASGDKTQYF.

The chain is built from TRBV6-5 and TRBJ2-2; D is perhaps TRBD2 (7 bases). The V gene lost 7 bases and the J gene lost 3 bases, with 15 bases spanning the gap. The CDR3 loop spans 15 amino acids. Germline CDR1 and CDR2: MNHEY and SVGAGI. The CDR3 DNA follows: TGTGCCAGCACCGATTCGGGGGGCGACACCGGGGAGCTGTTTTTT. It codes for CASTDSGGDTGELFF.